This TCR beta chain derives from a study of OX40 agonist ivuxolimab in advanced cancers. At the level of the study: Ivuxolimab doses were 0.01, 0.1, 0.3, 1.5, 3 or 10 mg/kg every 2 weeks. The eligibility criteria allowed prior anti-PD-1, anti-PD-L1 or anti-CTLA-4 therapy, and under 50% had some. Study-wide results and caveats: The expanded peripheral T cells' antigen specificity was not determined. Blood T cells, both CD4+ and CD8+, expanded clonally by week 6 at 0.1 to 3.0 mg/kg.

This table comes from immunoSEQ multiplex PCR, and its TCRdb copy is limited to in-frame clones, with some not included. Counted here are about 28,000 clones, 65% to 85% occurring once; the ten biggest clones make up roughly a quarter. Trimming took 2 bases from V and 3 from J, leaving 14 bases between them. The germline V gene has CDR1 SNHLY and CDR2 FYNNEI. The CDR3 is 15 residues long. To note about this clone: The antigen remains undetermined.

The genes are TRBV2 and TRBJ2-7, with D tentatively TRBD1 (6 bases). This specimen consisted of CD4+ or CD8+ T cells sorted from blood, obtained in a trial of the OX40 agonist ivuxolimab. This clonotype originated in an adult with an advanced solid tumor such as melanoma, head and neck, liver or kidney cancer. The CDR3 DNA sequence: TGTGCCAGCAGTGAAACGGTACGGACAGACTACGAGCAGTACTTC. This codes for CASSETVRTDYEQYF.